This is a list of T cell receptor beta chains from one sample in a study of blood T cell repertoires in COVID-19. This table comes from immunoSEQ multiplex PCR, and its TCRdb copy is limited to in-frame clones, with some not included. The data contain about 250,000 clones, around four fifths of them singletons. Sequencing was carried out using PBMCs or T cells enriched from blood (not recorded which). The receptors come from a woman between 40 and 50 years old who had been exposed to COVID-19. The conserved cysteine and the conserved F or W are not part of the CDR3 here. D genes are given only for firm matches.

>TRBV18|-|TRBJ1-5
ASSPSGRADQPQH
>TRBV7-2|-|TRBJ1-4
ASSSQSQVNEKLF
>TRBV9|-|TRBJ2-1
ASSQVGSTTSGQF
>TRBV5-1|TRBD1|TRBJ1-4
ASSSSGQGHEKLF
>TRBV3-1/TRBV3-2|-|TRBJ2-4
ASSQARIAKNIQY
>TRBV3-1/TRBV3-2|-|TRBJ2-7
ASSLRGGAGEQY
>TRBV27|-|TRBJ1-1
ASSFLVRGPNTEAF
>TRBV27|TRBD1|TRBJ2-3
ASSSTGTSTDTQY
>TRBV7-3|-|TRBJ2-3
ASSPAGGTDTQY
>TRBV6-5|-|TRBJ1-5
ASSINQGAGGH
>TRBV28|-|TRBJ1-1
ASSLGGNTEAF
>TRBV3-1/TRBV3-2|-|TRBJ2-3
ASSQGSGGRRTDTQY
>TRBV15|-|TRBJ2-1
ATSRVQGTRYNEQF
>TRBV7-8|-|TRBJ2-7
ASSLATGSEQY
>TRBV28|TRBD1|TRBJ1-2
ASSLRDRGSPNYGYT
>TRBV28|TRBD1|TRBJ1-5
ASSQGQGGVQPQH
>TRBV11-2|TRBD2|TRBJ2-1
ASSSGLAGVNEQF
>TRBV7-2|-|TRBJ2-5
ASSLTQETQY
>TRBV18|TRBD1|TRBJ1-4
ASSPLRTGVEKLF
>TRBV11-2|-|TRBJ1-5
ASSLARYQPQH
>TRBV7-2|-|TRBJ1-2
ASSLARPGNYGYT
>TRBV24-1|TRBD1|TRBJ2-5
ATSGKDRDRETQY
>TRBV6-1|-|TRBJ2-5
ASSEGDTRETQY
>TRBV27|-|TRBJ1-2
ASSRNSDSVHGGYT
>TRBV6-2/TRBV6-3|TRBD2|TRBJ2-3
ASSPRDYYTDTQY
>TRBV5-1|TRBD1|TRBJ2-7
ASSSEGQGSQEQY
>TRBV3-1/TRBV3-2|-|TRBJ1-2
ASSQATGTYYGYT
>TRBV6-2/TRBV6-3|-|TRBJ2-1
ASSKLSSYNEQF
>TRBV7-8|TRBD2|TRBJ2-3
ASSYVLAGNTQY
>TRBV6-4|TRBD2|TRBJ2-1
ASSDSSGGARREQF
>TRBV28|-|TRBJ1-1
ASSFYPGGVGNTEAF
>TRBV7-2|-|TRBJ2-3
ASSLFIRGADTQY
>TRBV19|TRBD2|TRBJ2-1
ASEPVGGGTEQF
>TRBV18|TRBD2|TRBJ2-3
ASSFSARGGPDTQY
>TRBV6-5|TRBD1|TRBJ1-2
ASSYSLTGGGYT
>TRBV5-6|TRBD1|TRBJ2-7
ASSSGTGRGEQY
>TRBV5-4|TRBD1|TRBJ2-7
ASSKPPGQGTYEQY
>TRBV7-6|-|TRBJ1-1
ASSLILAPSEAF
>TRBV10-3|TRBD2|TRBJ2-1
AIRVTAGGPGNEQF
>TRBV27|-|TRBJ1-1
ASSFHPSRGAF
>TRBV7-9|TRBD1|TRBJ1-1
ASSPWGGTGYTEAF
>TRBV7-2|-|TRBJ1-1
ASSLFGGNTEAF
>TRBV5-1|-|TRBJ1-3
ASSLWGAGNTIY
>TRBV7-9|-|TRBJ1-6
ASSLTGLNSPLH
>TRBV12-3/TRBV12-4|-|TRBJ2-1
ASSLSSEQF
>TRBV6-5|TRBD1|TRBJ1-2
ASSSGQGGRGYT
>TRBV5-5|-|TRBJ2-5
ASSLVYQREETQY
>TRBV19|-|TRBJ1-2
ASSIDSYGYT